The T cell receptor (beta chain) described here comes from a study of blood T cell repertoires in COVID-19. Study at large: The United States, Italy and Spain provided the acute and convalescent COVID-19 samples. PBMCs, B-cell-depleted T cells, or T cells provided the cDNA or gDNA that made up the material.

This clone was observed a few times. In the authors' methods: Counts of nucleated cells, estimated from reference gene primer amplification, were obtained. The assay was immunoSEQ multiplex PCR, and TCRdb's table has in-frame clones only and misses some. V, J and clone size derive from that table, while D and trimming were established from the DNA sequence. In the table there are approximately 250,000 clones, about nine tenths of which are singletons. The V and J ends lost 1 base and 5 bases, in that order; junction bases with no gene match: 4. The CDR3 runs to 15 residues. Germline V lookup: CDR1 SEHNR, CDR2 FQNEAQ (reference sequence).

Sequenced sample: peripheral blood. The sequence came from a man aged 25 to 45 who had recovered from COVID-19. The chain links TRBV7-9 to TRBJ2-3; the match to TRBD2 covers 9 bases. CDR3 DNA: TGTGCCAGCAGCTTAGGCGGGGGGGCCGAAGATACGCAGTATTTT. Its translation: CASSLGGGAEDTQYF.